This TCR beta chain is drawn from a study of long-term antiretroviral therapy in people with HIV. Samples were assayed with immunoSEQ v3.0 at survey level. This table comes from immunoSEQ multiplex PCR, and its TCRdb copy is limited to in-frame clones, with some not included. There are about 35,000 clones in the sample; approximately 75% occur only once, and 3% to 4% lies in the top ten. The receptor comes from a man aged 50 to 60 with HIV. The sequences come from unsorted PBMCs, collected 3 years after starting antiretroviral therapy.

The CDR3 reads CASSYDNNYGYTF. The CDR3 DNA reads TGTGCCAGCAGCTATGACAATAACTATGGCTACACCTTC. The rearrangement links TRBV28 to TRBJ1-2; D gene unclear. This CDR3 is 13 amino acids long. V dropped 6 bases and J dropped 1 base, with 9 bases sitting between them. Looked up from germline, CDR1 is MDHEN and CDR2 is SYDVKM.